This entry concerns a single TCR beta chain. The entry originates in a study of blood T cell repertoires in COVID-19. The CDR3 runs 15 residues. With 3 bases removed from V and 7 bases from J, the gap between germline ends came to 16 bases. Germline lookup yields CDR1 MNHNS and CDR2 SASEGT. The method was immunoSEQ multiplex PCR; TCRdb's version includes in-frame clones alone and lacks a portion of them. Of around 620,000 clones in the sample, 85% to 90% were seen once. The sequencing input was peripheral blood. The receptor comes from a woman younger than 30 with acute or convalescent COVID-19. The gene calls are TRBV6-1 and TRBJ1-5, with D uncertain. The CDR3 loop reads CASSDTSGLIQPQHF. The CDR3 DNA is TGTGCCAGCAGTGATACGTCAGGCTTAATCCAGCCCCAGCATTTT.